Following are 31 T cell receptor beta chains from one sample sequenced in a study of metastatic and nonmetastatic thyroid tumors. MiXCR re-clonotyped the PCR reads for TCRdb. The sample contains about 21,000 clones, about 11% of which appear only once. Among the patients, none had received any treatment before thyroid surgery. The specimen sequenced was blood. All receptors derive from a female donor with papillary thyroid cancer or a benign thyroid nodule (not recorded which). Some clones in this sample may be carry-over from other donors' samples.

This clone ranks as medium-sized (0.01 to 0.1%). The V gene is TRBV6-1, the J gene TRBJ2-7; D is undetermined. Germline CDR1 MNHNS, CDR2 SASEGT. The CDR3 totals 13 residues. V was clipped by 8 bases and J by 5 bases, with 16 bases between them. CDR3 sequence reads: CASESGLMNEQYF. CDR3 coding DNA: TGTGCCAGCGAGTCTGGGTTGATGAACGAGCAGTACTTC.

Sample share makes this clone medium-sized. The J gene is TRBJ2-7, the V gene TRBV27; no firm D call. The germline CDR1 and CDR2 sequences are MNHEY and SMNVEV (reference sequence). V was trimmed by 3 bases and J by 1 base, leaving 7 bases between them. The CDR3 is made up of 13 amino acids. CDR3 in amino acids: CASSFRISYEQYF. Written as DNA, the CDR3 is TGTGCCAGCAGTTTTAGGATTTCCTACGAGCAGTACTTC.

This clone was recorded many times. The genes are TRBV11-2 and TRBJ2-3; 8 bases match TRBD2. V lost 3 bases, J lost 2 bases, and 10 bases stayed unmatched. This CDR3 has 17 residues. CDR1 SGHAT and CDR2 FQNNGV come from the germline V gene. CDR3 amino acids: CASSFPGGVLLTDTQYF. CDR3 nucleotide sequence: TGTGCCAGCAGCTTCCCCGGGGGGGTACTTCTCACAGATACGCAGTATTTT.

This clone was seen ten or more times. This may be a read error: a much more frequent sequence differs by one nucleotide. The sample has other DNA sequences that encode this CDR3 too. CDR3 amino acids: CASSFYSTDTQYF. The CDR3 region has the DNA TGTGCCAGCAGTTTTTACAGCACAGATACACAGTATTTT. The chain couples TRBV27 to TRBJ2-3; no firm D call. Per germline, CDR1 MNHEY and CDR2 SMNVEV (reference sequence). The CDR3 spans 13 residues.

By sample share, this clone is medium-sized (0.01 to 0.1%). The chain employs TRBV6-1 and TRBJ1-2; 7 nucleotides line up with TRBD1. CDR3 length: 14 amino acids. Germline V gene sequence: CDR1 MNHNS, CDR2 SASEGT. The junction had 7 bases not matched to a gene; V was cut back by 5 bases and J by 4 bases. The CDR3 spells CASSRQGGRYGYTF. The CDR3 nucleotides are TGTGCCAGCAGTCGACAGGGAGGTCGCTATGGCTACACCTTC.

This clone was recorded many times. CDR3 loop: CSTLTVHEQYF. The CDR3 DNA follows: TGCAGTACACTGACAGTCCACGAGCAGTACTTC. V usage is TRBV20-1 and J usage is TRBJ2-7; TRBD1 is a possible D gene (5 bases). V lost 8 bases to trimming and J lost 5 bases, with 13 bases between them. Looked up from germline, CDR1 is DFQATT and CDR2 is SNEGSKA (reference sequence). This CDR3 comprises 11 residues.

This clone was detected many times. Germline is not matched at one junction end, which may reflect a read error. Other DNA sequences in this sample translate to the same CDR3. The chain has TRBV7-2 and TRBJ1-1, with D perhaps matching TRBD1 (6 bases). The CDR3 sequence is 14 residues long. Germline V gene data show CDR1 as SGHTA and CDR2 as FQGNSA. The CDR3 loop is CASSLAGGGAEAFF. The CDR3 DNA is TGTGCTAGCAGCTTGGCGGGGGGGGGCGCTGAAGCTTTCTTT.

Regarding this clone: This may be a read error: a much more frequent sequence differs by one nucleotide. This chain connects TRBV5-1 to TRBJ2-5, with TRBD1 matching over 7 bases. The CDR3 contains 14 residues. Germline V gene data show CDR1 as SGHRS and CDR2 as YFSETQ. With 4 bases clipped from V and 5 bases from J, the junction kept 8 bases outside the gene matches. For the CDR3, the DNA is TGCGCCAGCAGCCTGGTCCCCAGGGGGGAGACCCAGTACTTC. Protein sequence: CASSLVPRGETQYF.

This clone was counted between two and nine times. Just one base apart from a much larger clone, this may be a read error. The J gene is TRBJ1-5, the V gene TRBV6-5; the match to TRBD1 covers 8 bases. V shed 4 bases, J shed 13 bases, and the junction held 6 bases outside the gene matches. This CDR3 is 12 amino acids long. Germline CDR1 reads MNHEY; CDR2 reads SVGAGI. The CDR3 nucleotides are TGTGCCAGCAGTTCTGACAGGGGCAGGCAGCATTTT. It translates to CASSSDRGRQHF.

The table lists this clone with many counts. This chain connects TRBV18 to TRBJ2-2; TRBD1 agrees at 9 bases. The CDR3 contains 18 residues. J was trimmed by 5 bases and V by 2 bases; bases with no gene match: 12. Germline lookup yields CDR1 KGHSH and CDR2 LQKENI. The CDR3 here is CASSPNSLGTGSTGELFF. The DNA of the CDR3 is TGTGCCAGCTCACCAAATTCCCTTGGGACAGGGTCAACCGGGGAGCTGTTTTTT.

This clone was counted at least ten times. The J gene is TRBJ2-7, the V gene TRBV3-1, with D tentatively TRBD1 (6 bases). The V end was cut by 1 base, the J end by 2 bases, with 12 bases between. This CDR3 contains 15 residues. Per germline, CDR1 LGHDT and CDR2 YNNKEL (reference sequence). CDR3 sequence: CASSQVPGQTYEQYF. The CDR3 DNA follows: TGTGCCAGCAGCCAAGTCCCGGGACAAACCTACGAGCAGTACTTC.

This clone has a handful of counts. The rearrangement links TRBV5-4 to TRBJ2-7; no definite D call. V was trimmed by 0 bases and J by 1 base, leaving 11 bases between them. This CDR3 contains 15 residues. Germline V gives CDR1 SGHNT, CDR2 YYREEE (reference sequence). The CDR3 bases are TGTGCCAGCAGCTTGGGACTTATGAGTTCCTACGAGCAGTACTTC. Protein product: CASSLGLMSSYEQYF.

This clone was seen many times. The V call is TRBV7-9, the J call TRBJ2-3; possibly TRBD1 or TRBD2 for D (5 bases each). V lost 1 base and J 0 bases, leaving 8 bases between the germline ends. The V gene's germline CDR1 is SEHNR and CDR2 FQNEAQ (reference sequence). The CDR3 sequence is 15 residues long. The CDR3 loop is CASSLGGPSTDTQYF. CDR3 coding DNA: TGTGCCAGCAGCTTAGGGGGACCTAGCACAGATACGCAGTATTTT. Full variable domain (remainder filled in from reference TRBV7-9 and TRBJ2-3): DTGVSQNPRHKITKRGQNVTFRCDPISEHNRLYWYRQTLGQGPEFLTYFQNEAQLEKSRLLSDRFSAERPKGSFSTLEIQRTEQGDSAMYLCASSLGGPSTDTQYFGPGTRLTVL.

The CDR3 sequence: CASSTRTGTVRNEQFF. The CDR3 coding sequence is TGTGCCAGCAGCACCCGGACAGGGACCGTTAGGAATGAGCAGTTCTTC. The V and J genes are TRBV11-1 and TRBJ2-1; 8 nucleotides line up with TRBD1. V was clipped by 5 bases and J by 7 bases; unmatched bases: 13. The CDR3 runs 16 residues. Germline assignment: CDR1 SGHAT and CDR2 FQDESV (reference sequence).

This clone was counted many times. The chain has TRBV6-5 and TRBJ2-5; D tentatively reads TRBD1 or TRBD2 (5 bases each). CDR1 and CDR2 from the germline V gene are MNHEY and SVGAGI. The CDR3 is made up of 15 amino acids. The V gene lost 3 bases and the J gene lost 1 base, with 12 bases spanning the gap. The CDR3: CASSYEGRRQETQYF. DNA of the CDR3: TGTGCCAGCAGTTATGAGGGGCGACGCCAAGAGACCCAGTACTTC.

Comment on this clone: This sequence may be a read error, since a much larger clone differs from it by one base. This rearrangement joins TRBV4-1 to TRBJ1-5; D is undetermined. CDR3 length equals 13 residues. The germline V gene has CDR1 MGHRA and CDR2 YSYEKL. The V end lost 2 bases, the J end lost 6 bases, and 8 bases lay between the germline ends. The CDR3 region is CASSQLVGQPQHF. Here the CDR3 DNA reads TGCGCCAGCAGCCAACTAGTAGGTCAGCCCCAGCATTTT.

A remark on this clone: The CDR3 end shows no conserved phenylalanine or tryptophan, and so a read error is likely. The chain links TRBV5-1 to TRBJ2-1, with a weak D call TRBD2 (5 bases). Germline V CDR1 and CDR2: SGHRS, YFSETQ. The CDR3 covers 15 residues. V shed 4 bases and J shed 5 bases, with 16 bases lying between them. CDR3 residues: CASSHLATGNNEQFS. In DNA form, the CDR3 reads TGCGCCAGCAGCCACCTAGCCACGGGGAACAATGAGCAGTTCTCC.

This clone is deemed medium-sized. This chain joins TRBV6-1 and TRBJ2-3; maybe TRBD2 (5 bases). V lost 7 bases, J lost 2 bases, and 7 bases lay in between. The CDR3 is 12 amino acids. The germline V gene encodes CDR1 MNHNS and CDR2 SASEGT. The CDR3 DNA follows: TGTGCCAGCACGGGGAACACAGATACGCAGTATTTT. It codes for CASTGNTDTQYF.

This clone was counted between two and nine times. One end of the junction varies from germline; a read error may be responsible. The chain couples TRBV19 to TRBJ2-2, with D possibly TRBD2 on 6 matching bases. Looked up from germline, CDR1 is LNHDA and CDR2 is SQIVND (reference sequence). This CDR3 is built from 13 residues. DNA of the CDR3: TGTGCCAGTAGTATAAGCAGGGCCGGGGGGCTGTTTTTT. Translating it yields CASSISRAGGLFF.

CDR3 nucleotides: TGTGCCAGCAGCTTTCACAACAGTCGGAGTAATGAGCAGTTCTTC. As protein: CASSFHNSRSNEQFF. V is TRBV7-6 and J is TRBJ2-1, with D hard to call. The V gene's germline CDR1 is SGHVS and CDR2 FNYEAQ. Trimming pared 3 bases from V and 7 bases from J, leaving 16 bases between. This CDR3 spans 15 amino acids. Full variable domain (remainder filled in from reference TRBV7-6 and TRBJ2-1): GAGVSQSPRYKVTKRGQDVALRCDPISGHVSLYWYRQALGQGPEFLTYFNYEAQQDKSGLPNDRFSAERPEGSISTLTIQRTEQRDSAMYRCASSFHNSRSNEQFFGPGTRLTVL.

This clone showed up many times. The gene calls are TRBV20-1 and TRBJ2-6; D may be TRBD1 or TRBD2 (5 bases each). Germline V gives CDR1 DFQATT, CDR2 SNEGSKA (reference sequence). V was trimmed by 1 base and J by 4 bases, leaving 8 bases between them. CDR3 length: 14 residues. DNA of the CDR3: TGCAGTGCTAGAGCCGGGGCGGGGGCCAACGTCCTGACTTTC. This sequence encodes CSARAGAGANVLTF.

The chain has TRBV7-8 and TRBJ2-1; 7 bases agree with TRBD2. Germline V gene data show CDR1 as SGHVS and CDR2 as FQNEAQ. The CDR3 length is 15 residues. With V trimmed by 5 bases and J by 0 bases, 4 bases remained unmatched. The CDR3 DNA is TGTGCCAGCAGCCCCGGCGGGGGCTCCTACAATGAGCAGTTCTTC. This translates into CASSPGGGSYNEQFF.

This clone was observed at least ten times. The chain is built from TRBV7-8 and TRBJ2-1; TRBD2 matches at 13 bases. CDR1 SGHVS and CDR2 FQNEAQ come from the germline V gene. J lost 5 bases, V lost 5 bases, and 3 bases had no gene match. The CDR3 is 15 residues long. The CDR3 spells CASSSGTSGNNEQFF. The CDR3, as DNA: TGTGCCAGCAGCAGCGGGACTAGCGGGAACAATGAGCAGTTCTTC.

This chain links TRBV15 with TRBJ2-1, with D perhaps TRBD2 (5 bases). This CDR3 spans 14 amino acids. Germline V gives CDR1 LNHNV, CDR2 YYDKDF (reference sequence). V was clipped by 4 bases and J by 9 bases, with 16 bases between them. For the CDR3, the DNA is TGTGCCACCAGCATGGGAGTTCTGGGGTCTGAGCAGTTCTTC. Encoded protein: CATSMGVLGSEQFF. Full variable domain (rest looked up from reference TRBV15 and TRBJ2-1): DAMVIQNPRYQVTQFGKPVTLSCSQTLNHNVMYWYQQKSSQAPKLLFHYYDKDFNNEADTPDNFQSRRPNTSFCFLDIRSPGLGDTAMYLCATSMGVLGSEQFFGPGTRLTVL.

This clone was counted only a few times. This CDR3 is also generated by other DNA sequences in the sample. The CDR3, as DNA: TGTGCCAGCAGTCCTGGACCTGGGGGCACCGGGGAGCTGTTTTTT. Translated: CASSPGPGGTGELFF. The genes are TRBV12-3 or TRBV12-4 and TRBJ2-2; either TRBD1 or TRBD2 may fit D (5 bases each). The germline V and J ends were trimmed by 5 bases and 4 bases, with 14 bases remaining between them. CDR3 length equals 15 residues.

The chain has TRBV6-5 and TRBJ2-1; 8 bases agree with TRBD2. CDR3 length: 18 amino acids. The germline V gene has CDR1 MNHEY and CDR2 SVGAGI. Unmatched junction bases numbered 19, after V lost 2 bases and J lost 10 bases. The DNA of the CDR3 is TGTGCCAGCAGTTACGGTGGGACTAGAGGGAGGAACCAGTGGGAGCAGTTCTTC. Translation: CASSYGGTRGRNQWEQFF.

The rearrangement links TRBV5-1 to TRBJ2-1; 12 bases match TRBD2. With V trimmed by 7 bases and J by 3 bases, 5 bases remained unmatched. Germline CDR1 reads SGHRS; CDR2 reads YFSETQ. There are 15 residues in the CDR3. In DNA form, the CDR3 reads TGCGCCAGCCAGACTAGCGGGAGTATCTACAATGAGCAGTTCTTC. This sequence encodes CASQTSGSIYNEQFF.

V is TRBV5-8 and J is TRBJ2-7; D is perhaps TRBD1 (5 bases). Germline loops: CDR1 SGHTS, CDR2 YDEGEE. This CDR3 is 15 amino acids long. Trimming took off 0 bases at V and 3 bases at J, with 13 bases between the two ends. CDR3 residues: CASSLVQGYNYEQYF. CDR3 nucleotides: TGTGCCAGCAGCTTGGTCCAGGGTTATAACTACGAGCAGTACTTC.

This clone was seen many times. The rearrangement joins TRBV12-3 or TRBV12-4 to TRBJ2-1; D may correspond to TRBD1 or TRBD2 (5 bases each). This CDR3 is built from 16 residues. Trimming shortened V by 7 bases and J by 1 base, and 17 bases separated the two germline ends. The CDR3 protein is CASTQRGAGSYNEQFF. The CDR3 DNA is TGTGCCAGCACCCAACGGGGAGCAGGGTCCTACAATGAGCAGTTCTTC.

At least ten counts were recorded for this clone. The chain's CDR3 is CASSPKSAGANVLTF. CDR3 coding DNA: TGTGCCAGCTCACCGAAGAGCGCCGGGGCCAACGTCCTGACTTTC. The chain uses TRBV18 and TRBJ2-6, with D unclear. CDR1 and CDR2 (germline): KGHSH, LQKENI. Trimming took 3 bases from V and 4 from J, leaving 10 bases between them. The CDR3 is made up of 15 amino acids.

This clone was found many times. The V gene is TRBV20-1, the J gene TRBJ2-5; the match to TRBD2 covers 8 bases. The V gene's germline CDR1 is DFQATT and CDR2 SNEGSKA (reference sequence). Trimming removed 6 bases from V and 5 bases from J; junction bases left unmatched: 5. The CDR3 contains 12 residues. CDR3 region: CSAGLEVETQYF. CDR3 DNA: TGCAGTGCGGGACTAGAGGTTGAGACCCAGTACTTC.